This T cell receptor (beta chain) emerged from a study of response to subunit inactivated influenza vaccine. Broader study findings: Authors proposed each seasonal influenza vaccination draws in few new T cells.

Notes on this clonotype: Antigen unknown.

TCRdb re-called the RT-PCR reads through MiXCR, storing one row per CDR3 protein. Among 290,000 or so distinct CDR3 sequences, 20% to 25% were seen once, and the ten largest hold 9% to 12%. CDR1 and CDR2 (germline): SGHTA, FQGNSA. CDR3 length: 15 amino acids. V shed 4 bases, J shed 6 bases, and the junction held 10 bases outside the gene matches. This TCR was sampled from a man between 45 and 75 years old who received an inactivated influenza vaccine. Specimen: PBMCs from blood, collected about 20 months after vaccination. This sequence joins TRBV7-2 and TRBJ1-2; 8 bases are a match to TRBD1. The CDR3 is CASSSLVTGVDGYTF. The CDR3 bases are TGTGCCAGCAGCTCCTTAGTGACAGGGGTGGATGGCTACACCTTC.